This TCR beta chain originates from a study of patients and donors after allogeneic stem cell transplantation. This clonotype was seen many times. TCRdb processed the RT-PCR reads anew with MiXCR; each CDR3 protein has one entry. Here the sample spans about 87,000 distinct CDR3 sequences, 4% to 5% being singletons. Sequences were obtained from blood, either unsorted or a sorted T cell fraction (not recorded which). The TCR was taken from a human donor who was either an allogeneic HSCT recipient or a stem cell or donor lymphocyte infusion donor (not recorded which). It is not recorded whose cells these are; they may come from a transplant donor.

CDR3 DNA sequence: TGTGCCAGCAGCGTAGGTTTTATCGGGGCCGGCTACGAGCAGTACTTC. Translation gives CASSVGFIGAGYEQYF. V gene TRBV9 combines with J gene TRBJ2-7; D tentatively fits TRBD1 or TRBD2 (5 bases each). Trimming removed 0 bases from V and 3 bases from J, with 16 bases in between. In germline, CDR1 is SGDLS, CDR2 YYNGEE. The CDR3 sequence is 16 residues long.